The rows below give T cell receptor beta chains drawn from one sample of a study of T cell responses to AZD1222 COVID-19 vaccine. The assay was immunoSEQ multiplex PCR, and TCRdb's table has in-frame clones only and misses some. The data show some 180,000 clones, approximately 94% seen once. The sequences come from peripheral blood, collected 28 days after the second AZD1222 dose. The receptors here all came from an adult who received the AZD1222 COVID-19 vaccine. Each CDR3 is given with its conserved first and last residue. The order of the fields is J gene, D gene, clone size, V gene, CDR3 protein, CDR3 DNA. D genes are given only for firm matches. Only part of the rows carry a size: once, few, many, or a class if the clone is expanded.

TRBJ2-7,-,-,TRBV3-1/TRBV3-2,CASSRGDEQYF,TGTGCCAGCAGCCGGGGGGACGAGCAGTACTTC
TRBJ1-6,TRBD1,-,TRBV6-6,CASSQGTGFNSPLHF,TGTGCCAGCAGCCAAGGGACAGGGTTTAATTCACCCCTCCACTTT
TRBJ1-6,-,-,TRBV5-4,CASSLGDPNNSPLHF,TGTGCCAGCAGCTTAGGGGACCCTAATAATTCACCCCTCCACTTT
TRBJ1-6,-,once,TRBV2,CATSKTEPYNSPLHF,TGTGCCACCTCTAAGACAGAGCCCTATAATTCACCCCTCCACTTT
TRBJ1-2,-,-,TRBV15,CATSRLGGHVGNYGYTF,TGTGCCACCAGCAGGTTGGGAGGACACGTCGGGAACTATGGCTACACCTTC
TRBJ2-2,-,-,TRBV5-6,CASSSDGVAGELFF,TGTGCCAGCAGCTCCGACGGGGTTGCCGGGGAGCTGTTTTTT
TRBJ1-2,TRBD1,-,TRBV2,CASRGDSIPSGYTF,TGTGCCAGCAGGGGGGACAGTATCCCTTCTGGCTACACCTTC
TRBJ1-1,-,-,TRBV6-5,CASMTFRENTEAFF,TGTGCCAGCATGACCTTTCGGGAGAACACTGAAGCTTTCTTT
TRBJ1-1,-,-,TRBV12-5,CASGLGSLGMNTEAFF,TGTGCTAGTGGTTTGGGCAGCCTGGGAATGAACACTGAAGCTTTCTTT
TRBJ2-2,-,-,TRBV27,CATSTSFFSGTGELFF,TGTGCCACCTCTACTAGTTTTTTTTCTGGGACCGGGGAGCTGTTTTTT
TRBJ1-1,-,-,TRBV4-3,CASSHDKNTEAFF,TGCGCCAGCAGCCATGACAAGAACACTGAAGCTTTCTTT
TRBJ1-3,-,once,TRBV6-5,CASVVISTGNTIYF,TGTGCCAGCGTAGTGATATCAACTGGAAACACCATATATTTT
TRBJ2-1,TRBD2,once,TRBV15,CATSRGTSGSSYNEQFF,TGTGCCACCAGCAGAGGAACTAGCGGAAGCTCCTACAATGAGCAGTTCTTC
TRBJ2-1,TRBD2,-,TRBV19,CASSTLAGGYNEQFF,TGTGCCAGCAGTACACTAGCGGGAGGTTACAATGAGCAGTTCTTC
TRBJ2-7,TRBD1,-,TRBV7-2,CASSSPTGGLGFGSYEQYF,TGTGCCAGCAGCTCTCCGACAGGGGGCTTGGGATTTGGGTCCTACGAGCAGTACTTC
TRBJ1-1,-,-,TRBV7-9,CASSPGTDNTEAFF,TGTGCCAGCAGTCCAGGGACGGACAACACTGAAGCTTTCTTT
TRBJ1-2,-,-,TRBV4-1,CASRRDLRGIYYGYTF,TGCGCCAGCAGGAGAGATTTGAGGGGGATCTACTATGGCTACACCTTC
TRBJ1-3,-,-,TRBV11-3,CASSQGGVSGNTIYF,TGTGCCAGCAGCCAGGGCGGAGTCTCTGGAAACACCATATATTTT
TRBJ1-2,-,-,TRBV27,CASSLRGAYGYTF,TGTGCCAGCAGTTTAAGAGGGGCCTATGGCTACACCTTC
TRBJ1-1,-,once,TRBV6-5,CASRSPQLEAFF,TGTGCCAGCAGGTCGCCTCAGCTCGAAGCTTTCTTT
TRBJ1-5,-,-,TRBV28,CASSLLLQGKYQPQHF,TGTGCCAGCAGTTTACTTCTGCAGGGAAAATATCAGCCCCAGCATTTT
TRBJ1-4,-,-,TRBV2,CASTGFGEKLFF,TGTGCCAGCACAGGGTTTGGCGAAAAACTGTTTTTT
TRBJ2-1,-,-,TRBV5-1,CASSLVGEAGYNEQFF,TGCGCCAGCAGCTTGGTTGGAGAAGCCGGCTACAATGAGCAGTTCTTC
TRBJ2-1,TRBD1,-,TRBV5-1,CASSPGQGSYNEQFF,TGCGCCAGCAGCCCGGGACAGGGTTCCTACAATGAGCAGTTCTTC
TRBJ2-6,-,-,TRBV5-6,CASSFRWGANVLTF,TGTGCCAGCAGCTTTAGATGGGGGGCCAACGTCCTGACTTTC
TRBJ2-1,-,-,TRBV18,CASSPRAARNEQFF,TGTGCCAGCTCACCGCGGGCGGCCCGGAATGAGCAGTTCTTC
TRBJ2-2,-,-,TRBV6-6,CASRPLGGDTGELFF,TGTGCCAGCAGGCCTTTGGGTGGAGACACCGGGGAGCTGTTTTTT
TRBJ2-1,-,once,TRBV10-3,CAISEGSSNEQFF,TGTGCCATCAGTGAGGGCAGCAGCAATGAGCAGTTCTTC
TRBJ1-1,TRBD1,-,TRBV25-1,CASSGALGQVVNTEAFF,TGTGCCAGCAGTGGCGCATTAGGACAGGTTGTGAACACTGAAGCTTTCTTT
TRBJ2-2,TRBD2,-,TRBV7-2,CASSLNGGGATGELFF,TGTGCCAGCAGCTTAAATGGCGGGGGGGCCACCGGGGAGCTGTTTTTT
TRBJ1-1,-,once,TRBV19,CASSLEGGTEAFF,TGTGCCAGTAGTTTAGAGGGGGGCACTGAAGCTTTCTTT
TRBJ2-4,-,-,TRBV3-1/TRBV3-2,CASSPDQPGGTIRFFGKNIQYF,TGTGCCAGCAGCCCAGACCAACCCGGGGGAACTATTAGGTTCTTCGGCAAAAACATTCAGTACTTC
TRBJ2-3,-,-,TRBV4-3,CASSQGDVRRAPSYTQYF,TGCGCCAGCAGCCAAGGGGACGTTAGGAGGGCCCCTAGTTATACGCAGTATTTT
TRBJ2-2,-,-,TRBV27,CASSFGPGGTGELFF,TGTGCCAGCAGTTTCGGGCCGGGTGGCACCGGGGAGCTGTTTTTT
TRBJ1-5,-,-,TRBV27,CASSLGAYQPQHF,TGTGCCAGCAGTTTGGGGGCCTATCAGCCCCAGCATTTT
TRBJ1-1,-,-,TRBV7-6,CASSLAPGQNTEAFF,TGTGCCAGCAGCTTAGCGCCAGGTCAGAACACTGAAGCTTTCTTT
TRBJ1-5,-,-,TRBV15,CATSRGERRSNQPQHF,TGTGCCACCAGCAGAGGCGAAAGACGGAGCAATCAGCCCCAGCATTTT
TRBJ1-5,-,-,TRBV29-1,CSVQGKNQPQHF,TGCAGCGTGCAGGGTAAGAATCAGCCCCAGCATTTT
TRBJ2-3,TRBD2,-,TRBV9,CASSGGTSGGRYSTDTQYF,TGTGCCAGCAGCGGAGGGACTAGCGGGGGTCGGTATAGTACAGATACGCAGTATTTT
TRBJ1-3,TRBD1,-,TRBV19,CASRGQGRNTIYF,TGTGCCAGTAGGGGACAGGGGCGGAACACCATATATTTT
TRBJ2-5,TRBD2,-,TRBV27,CASSFGGGAPGETQYF,TGTGCCAGCAGTTTTGGCGGGGGGGCCCCCGGCGAGACCCAGTACTTC
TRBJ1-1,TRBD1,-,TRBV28,CASSPRQGGNTEAFF,TGTGCCAGCAGTCCCCGTCAGGGGGGCAACACTGAAGCTTTCTTT
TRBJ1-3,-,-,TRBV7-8,CASSFSLSSGNTIYF,TGTGCCAGCAGCTTTTCCCTGAGCTCTGGAAACACCATATATTTT
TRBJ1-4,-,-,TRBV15,CATSNGVGRELFF,TGTGCCACCAGCAACGGTGTGGGGAGGGAACTGTTTTTT
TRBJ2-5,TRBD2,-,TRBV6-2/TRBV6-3,CASSYSGGRGETQYF,TGTGCCAGCAGTTATAGCGGGGGGCGCGGAGAGACCCAGTACTTC
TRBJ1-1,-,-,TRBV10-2,CASMRAEGTEAFF,TGCGCCAGCATGAGGGCAGAAGGAACTGAAGCTTTCTTT
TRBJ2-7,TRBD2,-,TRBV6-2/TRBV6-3,CASSYSASGKNYEQYF,TGTGCCAGCAGTTACTCCGCTAGCGGAAAGAACTACGAGCAGTACTTC